Reported below is one TCR beta chain. Trimming left V 7 bases short and J 0 bases short, with 9 bases between. This CDR3 has 13 residues. Per germline, CDR1 MGHDK and CDR2 SYGVNS. This sample was taken from a study of blood T cell repertoires in COVID-19. Background on the study: The United States, Italy and Spain supplied acute and convalescent COVID-19 samples. T cells, B-cell-depleted T cells, or PBMCs supplied cDNA or gDNA.

Assay: immunoSEQ multiplex PCR; the TCRdb copy retains only in-frame clones and omits some. The data contain tens of thousands of clones, roughly 80% of them singletons. The sample was peripheral blood. The chain employs TRBV25-1 and TRBJ1-1, with a possible D match to TRBD1 (6 bases). This TCR was sampled from a man aged 70-80 years with acute or convalescent COVID-19. The CDR3 loop reads CASKQGMNTEAFF. CDR3 DNA sequence: TGTGCCAGCAAACAGGGTATGAACACTGAAGCTTTCTTT.